The rows below give T cell receptor beta chains drawn from one sample of a study of control samples from healthy donors and cancer patients. Produced via immunoSEQ multiplex PCR; TCRdb's table is partial and in-frame only. The data contain roughly 50,000 clones, 90% to 95% of them seen just once; the ten biggest clones take up around 3.7%. The sample taken for sequencing was blood. Receptor source: a man between 25 and 39 years old in good health. The CDR3 runs from the conserved cysteine through the conserved F or W. A D gene is named only where the DNA matches it firmly. Size is stated for part of the rows, as once, few or many counts, or as a class when the clone is expanded.

v_gene: TRBV19; d_gene: .; j_gene: TRBJ1-3; abundance: .; CDR3aa: CASISTGYGNTIYF; CDR3nt: TGTGCCAGTATTTCTACAGGGTATGGAAACACCATATATTTT
v_gene: TRBV3-1/TRBV3-2; d_gene: .; j_gene: TRBJ1-2; abundance: .; CDR3aa: CASSQDRDDNYGYTF; CDR3nt: TGTGCCAGCAGCCAAGATAGGGACGATAACTATGGCTACACCTTC
v_gene: TRBV19; d_gene: TRBD1; j_gene: TRBJ1-1; abundance: .; CDR3aa: CASTHVQGGGPEAFF; CDR3nt: TGTGCCAGTACCCATGTCCAGGGGGGGGGACCTGAAGCTTTCTTT
v_gene: TRBV5-1; d_gene: .; j_gene: TRBJ1-1; abundance: .; CDR3aa: CASSSGPQGTEAFF; CDR3nt: TGCGCCAGCAGCTCGGGACCCCAGGGTACTGAAGCTTTCTTT
v_gene: TRBV18; d_gene: .; j_gene: TRBJ1-5; abundance: .; CDR3aa: CASSPTGYNQPQHF; CDR3nt: TGTGCCAGCTCACCGACGGGTTACAATCAGCCCCAGCATTTT
v_gene: TRBV5-1; d_gene: TRBD1; j_gene: TRBJ2-2; abundance: once; CDR3aa: CASSETGIGSGELFF; CDR3nt: TGCGCCAGCAGCGAGACAGGGATAGGTTCCGGGGAGCTGTTTTTT
v_gene: TRBV7-9; d_gene: TRBD1; j_gene: TRBJ1-4; abundance: .; CDR3aa: CASSQDRANEKLFF; CDR3nt: TGTGCCAGCAGCCAGGACAGGGCTAATGAAAAACTGTTTTTT
v_gene: TRBV5-1; d_gene: TRBD2; j_gene: TRBJ2-1; abundance: .; CDR3aa: CASSLWRVAGGHNEQFF; CDR3nt: TGCGCCAGCAGCTTGTGGCGGGTAGCGGGGGGACACAATGAGCAGTTCTTC
v_gene: TRBV4-3; d_gene: .; j_gene: TRBJ2-3; abundance: .; CDR3aa: CASSQQVSSDTQYF; CDR3nt: TGCGCCAGCAGCCAACAGGTCAGCTCAGATACGCAGTATTTT
v_gene: TRBV27; d_gene: .; j_gene: TRBJ1-1; abundance: .; CDR3aa: CASSIHRPGGQGTEAFF; CDR3nt: TGTGCCAGCAGTATTCACCGACCTGGTGGGCAGGGCACTGAAGCTTTCTTT
v_gene: TRBV19; d_gene: .; j_gene: TRBJ2-1; abundance: .; CDR3aa: CASSMRQFNEQFF; CDR3nt: TGTGCCAGTAGTATGAGGCAGTTCAATGAGCAGTTCTTC
v_gene: TRBV29-1; d_gene: .; j_gene: TRBJ1-5; abundance: .; CDR3aa: CSVAFPGTPRGNQPQHF; CDR3nt: TGCAGCGTTGCTTTTCCAGGGACCCCGAGGGGCAATCAGCCCCAGCATTTT
v_gene: TRBV30; d_gene: .; j_gene: TRBJ1-6; abundance: .; CDR3aa: CAWRSPIRGENSPLHF; CDR3nt: TGTGCCTGGAGATCGCCCATCCGAGGAGAGAATTCACCCCTCCACTTT
v_gene: TRBV27; d_gene: TRBD1; j_gene: TRBJ2-1; abundance: .; CDR3aa: CASSLQGALSYNEQFF; CDR3nt: TGTGCCAGCAGTTTACAGGGGGCTTTATCCTACAATGAGCAGTTCTTC
v_gene: TRBV6-5; d_gene: .; j_gene: TRBJ2-7; abundance: .; CDR3aa: CASSYERGFYEQYF; CDR3nt: TGTGCCAGCAGTTACGAACGGGGGTTCTACGAGCAGTACTTC
v_gene: TRBV12-5; d_gene: TRBD1; j_gene: TRBJ2-2; abundance: .; CDR3aa: CASGPDRGAGTGELFF; CDR3nt: TGTGCTAGTGGACCGGACAGGGGGGCGGGGACCGGGGAGCTGTTTTTT
v_gene: TRBV3-1/TRBV3-2; d_gene: TRBD1; j_gene: TRBJ1-2; abundance: .; CDR3aa: CASSSGQGVYGYTF; CDR3nt: TGTGCCAGCAGCTCGGGACAGGGGGTCTATGGCTACACCTTC
v_gene: TRBV12-3/TRBV12-4; d_gene: .; j_gene: TRBJ1-5; abundance: .; CDR3aa: CASSFRANQPQHF; CDR3nt: TGTGCCAGCAGTTTTCGGGCAAATCAGCCCCAGCATTTT
v_gene: TRBV5-1; d_gene: TRBD2; j_gene: TRBJ2-1; abundance: .; CDR3aa: CASSLGTSGVYNEQFF; CDR3nt: TGCGCCAGCAGCTTGGGGACTAGCGGGGTCTACAATGAGCAGTTCTTC
v_gene: TRBV19; d_gene: .; j_gene: TRBJ2-7; abundance: .; CDR3aa: CASSTKTGRSHEQYF; CDR3nt: TGTGCCAGTAGTACGAAGACAGGGAGGTCCCACGAGCAGTACTTC
v_gene: TRBV29-1; d_gene: .; j_gene: TRBJ1-5; abundance: .; CDR3aa: CSAAEAAGNQPQHF; CDR3nt: TGCAGCGCAGCAGAAGCGGCTGGCAATCAGCCCCAGCATTTT
v_gene: TRBV6-5; d_gene: TRBD1; j_gene: TRBJ1-2; abundance: .; CDR3aa: CASSLDRVYGYTF; CDR3nt: TGTGCCAGCAGTCTGGACAGGGTTTATGGCTACACCTTC
v_gene: TRBV6-5; d_gene: .; j_gene: TRBJ1-3; abundance: .; CDR3aa: CASSTHLEGNTIYF; CDR3nt: TGTGCCAGCAGTACCCATCTGGAGGGAAACACCATATATTTT
v_gene: TRBV9; d_gene: .; j_gene: TRBJ1-1; abundance: .; CDR3aa: CASSGRVSNTEAFF; CDR3nt: TGTGCCAGCAGCGGCAGGGTTTCGAACACTGAAGCTTTCTTT
v_gene: TRBV5-1; d_gene: .; j_gene: TRBJ2-1; abundance: .; CDR3aa: CASSTHRESTYNEQFF; CDR3nt: TGCGCCAGCAGCACCCACAGGGAATCCACCTACAATGAGCAGTTCTTC
v_gene: TRBV5-1; d_gene: .; j_gene: TRBJ1-6; abundance: .; CDR3aa: CASSLAGDHSPLHF; CDR3nt: TGCGCCAGCAGCTTAGCGGGGGATCACTCACCCCTCCACTTT
v_gene: TRBV4-2; d_gene: TRBD1; j_gene: TRBJ2-1; abundance: .; CDR3aa: CASSRGQGNNEQFF; CDR3nt: TGTGCCAGCAGCCGGGGACAGGGAAATAATGAGCAGTTCTTC
v_gene: TRBV15; d_gene: .; j_gene: TRBJ2-7; abundance: .; CDR3aa: CATSRDKNEQYF; CDR3nt: TGTGCCACCAGCAGAGATAAGAACGAGCAGTACTTC
v_gene: TRBV9; d_gene: TRBD2; j_gene: TRBJ2-7; abundance: .; CDR3aa: CASSVDLAGGIYEQYF; CDR3nt: TGTGCCAGCAGCGTAGATTTAGCGGGGGGTATCTACGAGCAGTACTTC
v_gene: TRBV28; d_gene: .; j_gene: TRBJ1-4; abundance: .; CDR3aa: CASSLGGTPTNEKLFF; CDR3nt: TGTGCCAGCAGTTTAGGCGGGACACCAACTAATGAAAAACTGTTTTTT
v_gene: TRBV7-3; d_gene: .; j_gene: TRBJ2-7; abundance: .; CDR3aa: CASSPPGLGMYEQYF; CDR3nt: TGTGCCAGCAGCCCCCCGGGACTGGGGATGTACGAGCAGTACTTC
v_gene: TRBV9; d_gene: TRBD2; j_gene: TRBJ2-1; abundance: .; CDR3aa: CASSVSGSVGNEQFF; CDR3nt: TGTGCCAGCAGCGTTAGCGGGAGTGTAGGCAATGAGCAGTTCTTC
v_gene: TRBV7-9; d_gene: .; j_gene: TRBJ2-7; abundance: .; CDR3aa: CASSRGGKNYEQYF; CDR3nt: TGTGCCAGCAGCCGAGGGGGGAAAAACTACGAGCAGTACTTC
v_gene: TRBV11-2; d_gene: .; j_gene: TRBJ2-7; abundance: .; CDR3aa: CASSSGLAAYEQYF; CDR3nt: TGTGCCAGCAGCTCCGGGCTGGCCGCCTACGAGCAGTACTTC
v_gene: TRBV9; d_gene: .; j_gene: TRBJ2-3; abundance: .; CDR3aa: CASSVFLRADTSADTQYF; CDR3nt: TGTGCCAGCAGCGTATTTCTGCGGGCGGATACCAGCGCAGATACGCAGTATTTT
v_gene: TRBV4-2; d_gene: .; j_gene: TRBJ1-4; abundance: .; CDR3aa: CASSQGVGEKLFF; CDR3nt: TGTGCCAGCAGCCAAGGCGTAGGGGAAAAACTGTTTTTT
v_gene: TRBV5-6; d_gene: .; j_gene: TRBJ2-2; abundance: .; CDR3aa: CASSYVNTGELFF; CDR3nt: TGTGCCAGCAGCTACGTTAACACCGGGGAGCTGTTTTTT
v_gene: TRBV5-8; d_gene: .; j_gene: TRBJ1-1; abundance: .; CDR3aa: CASGRQGLNTEAFF; CDR3nt: TGTGCCAGCGGGCGGCAGGGGCTGAACACTGAAGCTTTCTTT
v_gene: TRBV18; d_gene: .; j_gene: TRBJ2-5; abundance: .; CDR3aa: CASSPTPGGETQYF; CDR3nt: TGTGCCAGCTCACCAACGCCAGGGGGGGAGACCCAGTACTTC
v_gene: TRBV27; d_gene: .; j_gene: TRBJ1-4; abundance: .; CDR3aa: CASREGTANEKLFF; CDR3nt: TGTGCCAGCCGCGAGGGAACAGCTAATGAAAAACTGTTTTTT
v_gene: TRBV18; d_gene: .; j_gene: TRBJ1-5; abundance: .; CDR3aa: CASSPPGGARQPQHF; CDR3nt: TGTGCCAGCTCACCACCGGGGGGCGCAAGGCAGCCCCAGCATTTT
v_gene: TRBV3-1/TRBV3-2; d_gene: .; j_gene: TRBJ1-1; abundance: .; CDR3aa: CASNTNSGDEAFF; CDR3nt: TGTGCCAGCAACACGAATTCAGGGGATGAAGCTTTCTTT
v_gene: TRBV7-2; d_gene: TRBD2; j_gene: TRBJ2-1; abundance: .; CDR3aa: CASSLALLIAGNNEQFF; CDR3nt: TGTGCCAGCAGCTTAGCGCTCTTGATAGCGGGAAACAATGAGCAGTTCTTC
v_gene: TRBV3-1/TRBV3-2; d_gene: TRBD1; j_gene: TRBJ1-2; abundance: .; CDR3aa: CASSQVRQGPNYGYTF; CDR3nt: TGTGCCAGCAGCCAAGTACGACAGGGGCCTAACTATGGCTACACCTTC
v_gene: TRBV7-9; d_gene: TRBD2; j_gene: TRBJ2-7; abundance: .; CDR3aa: CASSLGAGGTYEQYF; CDR3nt: TGTGCCAGCAGCTTAGGGGCGGGAGGCACCTACGAGCAGTACTTC
v_gene: TRBV4-1; d_gene: TRBD2; j_gene: TRBJ2-7; abundance: .; CDR3aa: CASSQVAGAFYEQYF; CDR3nt: TGCGCCAGCAGCCAAGTAGCGGGTGCCTTCTACGAGCAGTACTTC
v_gene: TRBV3-1/TRBV3-2; d_gene: .; j_gene: TRBJ2-5; abundance: once; CDR3aa: CASSQAGIQETQYF; CDR3nt: TGTGCCAGCAGCCAAGCCGGGATACAAGAGACCCAGTACTTC
v_gene: TRBV19; d_gene: .; j_gene: TRBJ2-1; abundance: .; CDR3aa: CASSIGGYNEQFF; CDR3nt: TGTGCCAGTAGTATAGGCGGGTACAATGAGCAGTTCTTC
v_gene: TRBV6-6; d_gene: .; j_gene: TRBJ2-5; abundance: .; CDR3aa: CASSPTPGRGPGETQYF; CDR3nt: TGTGCCAGCAGTCCGACCCCGGGGAGGGGGCCCGGGGAGACCCAGTACTTC
v_gene: TRBV7-6; d_gene: .; j_gene: TRBJ2-6; abundance: .; CDR3aa: CASSRQLNLTSRANVLTF; CDR3nt: TGTGCCAGCAGCAGACAGCTGAATCTCACAAGTCGGGCCAACGTCCTGACCTTC
v_gene: TRBV9; d_gene: TRBD2; j_gene: TRBJ2-3; abundance: .; CDR3aa: CASNLGGASGGVIRQYF; CDR3nt: TGTGCCAGCAACCTAGGAGGGGCTAGCGGGGGGGTCATACGGCAGTATTTT
v_gene: TRBV18; d_gene: TRBD1; j_gene: TRBJ1-4; abundance: .; CDR3aa: CASSPLTGKPNEKLFF; CDR3nt: TGTGCCAGCTCACCGCTGACAGGGAAACCTAATGAAAAACTGTTTTTT
v_gene: TRBV21-1; d_gene: .; j_gene: TRBJ1-2; abundance: .; CDR3aa: CASSPLCRGYGYTF; CDR3nt: TGTGCCAGCAGCCCGCTATGTAGGGGGTATGGCTACACCTTC
v_gene: TRBV2; d_gene: TRBD1; j_gene: TRBJ1-1; abundance: .; CDR3aa: CASSVESGGGIEAFF; CDR3nt: TGTGCCAGCAGTGTCGAGTCAGGGGGCGGGATTGAAGCTTTCTTT
v_gene: TRBV6-1; d_gene: TRBD1; j_gene: TRBJ2-7; abundance: .; CDR3aa: CASSERGPYEQYF; CDR3nt: TGTGCCAGCAGTGAGAGGGGGCCCTACGAGCAGTACTTC
v_gene: TRBV27; d_gene: TRBD1; j_gene: TRBJ1-1; abundance: .; CDR3aa: CASSTETGRTEAFF; CDR3nt: TGTGCCAGCAGTACTGAGACAGGGAGGACTGAAGCTTTCTTT
v_gene: TRBV12-3/TRBV12-4; d_gene: .; j_gene: TRBJ1-3; abundance: .; CDR3aa: CASSRIRNTIYF; CDR3nt: TGTGCCAGCAGCAGAATCCGAAACACCATATATTTT
v_gene: TRBV28; d_gene: TRBD1; j_gene: TRBJ1-4; abundance: .; CDR3aa: CASSSPGQGSNEKLFF; CDR3nt: TGTGCCAGCAGTTCCCCAGGACAGGGGTCAAATGAAAAACTGTTTTTT
v_gene: TRBV27; d_gene: .; j_gene: TRBJ1-1; abundance: .; CDR3aa: CASSPVGGGFTEAFF; CDR3nt: TGTGCCAGCAGTCCCGTGGGAGGGGGGTTCACTGAAGCTTTCTTT
v_gene: TRBV25-1; d_gene: TRBD1; j_gene: TRBJ1-1; abundance: .; CDR3aa: CASSDSKVIQGDTEAFF; CDR3nt: TGTGCCAGCAGTGATTCCAAAGTCATACAGGGGGACACTGAAGCTTTCTTT